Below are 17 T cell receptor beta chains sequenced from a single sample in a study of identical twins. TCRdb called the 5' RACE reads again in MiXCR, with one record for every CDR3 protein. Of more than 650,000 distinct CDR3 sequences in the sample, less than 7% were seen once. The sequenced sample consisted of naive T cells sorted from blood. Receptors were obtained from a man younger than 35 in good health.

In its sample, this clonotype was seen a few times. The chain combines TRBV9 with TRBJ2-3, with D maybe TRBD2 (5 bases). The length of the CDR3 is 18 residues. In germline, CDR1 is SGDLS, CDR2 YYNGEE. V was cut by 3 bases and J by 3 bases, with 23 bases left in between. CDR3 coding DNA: TGTGCCAGCAGCGCCCGGGGTAGCGTCCCTACGCGGACAGATACGCAGTATTTT. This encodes CASSARGSVPTRTDTQYF. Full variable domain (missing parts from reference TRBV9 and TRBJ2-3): DSGVTQTPKHLITATGQRVTLRCSPRSGDLSVYWYQQSLDQGLQFLIQYYNGEERAKGNILERFSAQQFPDLHSELNLSSLELGDSALYFCASSARGSVPTRTDTQYFGPGTRLTVL.

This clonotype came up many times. The CDR3 DNA sequence: TGTGCCAGCAGTGATCTTAATAGCAATCAGCCCCAGCATTTT. It encodes CASSDLNSNQPQHF. The chain uses TRBV25-1 and TRBJ1-5, with D unresolved. CDR1 MGHDK and CDR2 SYGVNS come from the germline V gene. The CDR3 is 14 residues long. Trimming pared 3 bases from V and 0 bases from J, leaving 6 bases between.

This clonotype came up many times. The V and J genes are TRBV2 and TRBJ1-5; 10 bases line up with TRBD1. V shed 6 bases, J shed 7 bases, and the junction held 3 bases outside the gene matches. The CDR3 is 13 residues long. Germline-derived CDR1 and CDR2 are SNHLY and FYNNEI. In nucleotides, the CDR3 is TGTGCCAGCAGGGGGACAGGGGAACAGCCCCAGCATTTT. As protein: CASRGTGEQPQHF.

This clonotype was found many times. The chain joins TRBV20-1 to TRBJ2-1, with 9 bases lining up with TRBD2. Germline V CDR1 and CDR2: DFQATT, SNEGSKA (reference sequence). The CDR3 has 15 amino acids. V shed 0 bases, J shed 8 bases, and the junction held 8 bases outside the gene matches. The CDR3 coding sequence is TGCAGTGCTAGAGATCTGGAGACTAGCGGATATGAGCAGTTCTTC. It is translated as CSARDLETSGYEQFF.

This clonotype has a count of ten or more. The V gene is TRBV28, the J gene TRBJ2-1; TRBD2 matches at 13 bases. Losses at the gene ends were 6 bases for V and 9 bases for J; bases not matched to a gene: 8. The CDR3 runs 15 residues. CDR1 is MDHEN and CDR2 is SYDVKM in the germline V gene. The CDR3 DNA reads TGTGCCAGCAGCCCTCGGACTAGCGGGAGTCGTGAGCAGTTCTTC. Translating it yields CASSPRTSGSREQFF.

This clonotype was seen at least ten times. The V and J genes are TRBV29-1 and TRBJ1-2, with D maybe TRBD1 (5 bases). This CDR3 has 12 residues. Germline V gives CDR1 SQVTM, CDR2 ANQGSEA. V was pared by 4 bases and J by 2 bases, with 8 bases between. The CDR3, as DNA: TGCAGCGTTGCCGGGGGGAACTATGGCTACACCTTC. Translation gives CSVAGGNYGYTF.

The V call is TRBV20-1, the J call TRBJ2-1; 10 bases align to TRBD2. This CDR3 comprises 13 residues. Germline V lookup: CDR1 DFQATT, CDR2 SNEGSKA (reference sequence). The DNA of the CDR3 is TGCGGAATTTTAGCGGGAGGCCGTAGTGAGCAGTTCTTC. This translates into CGILAGGRSEQFF.

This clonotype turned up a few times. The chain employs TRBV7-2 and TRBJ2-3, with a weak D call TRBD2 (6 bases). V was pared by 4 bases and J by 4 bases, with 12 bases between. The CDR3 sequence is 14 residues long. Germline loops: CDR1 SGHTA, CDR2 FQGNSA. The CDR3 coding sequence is TGTGCCAGCAGCTCGCCGCGGGGCTCAGATACGCAGTATTTT. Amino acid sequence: CASSSPRGSDTQYF.

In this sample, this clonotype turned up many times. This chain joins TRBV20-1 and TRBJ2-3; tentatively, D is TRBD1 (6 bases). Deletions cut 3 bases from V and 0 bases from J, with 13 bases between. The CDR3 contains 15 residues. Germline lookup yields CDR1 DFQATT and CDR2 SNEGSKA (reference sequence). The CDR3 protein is CSASKAQGSTDTQYF. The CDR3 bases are TGCAGTGCTAGTAAGGCGCAGGGGAGCACAGATACGCAGTATTTT.

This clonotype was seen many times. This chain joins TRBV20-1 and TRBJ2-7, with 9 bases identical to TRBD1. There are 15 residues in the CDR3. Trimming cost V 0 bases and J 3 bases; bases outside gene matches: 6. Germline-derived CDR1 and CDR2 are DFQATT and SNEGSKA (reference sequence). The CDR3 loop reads CSARDSGTGSYEQYF. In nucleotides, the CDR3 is TGCAGTGCTAGAGATTCCGGGACAGGGAGCTACGAGCAGTACTTC.

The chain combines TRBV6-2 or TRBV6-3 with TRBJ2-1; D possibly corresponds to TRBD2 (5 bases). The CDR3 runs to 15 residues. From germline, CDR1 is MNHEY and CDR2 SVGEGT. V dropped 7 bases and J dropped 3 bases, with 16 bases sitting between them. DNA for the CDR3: TGTGCCAGCACCGACGGGCGGACTTTCTACAATGAGCAGTTCTTC. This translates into CASTDGRTFYNEQFF.

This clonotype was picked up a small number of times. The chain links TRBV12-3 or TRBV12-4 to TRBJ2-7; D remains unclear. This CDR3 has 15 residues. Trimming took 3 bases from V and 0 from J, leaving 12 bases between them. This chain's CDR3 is CASSLGTRSSYEQYV. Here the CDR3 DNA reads TGTGCCAGCAGTTTGGGCACCCGAAGCTCCTACGAGCAGTACGTC.

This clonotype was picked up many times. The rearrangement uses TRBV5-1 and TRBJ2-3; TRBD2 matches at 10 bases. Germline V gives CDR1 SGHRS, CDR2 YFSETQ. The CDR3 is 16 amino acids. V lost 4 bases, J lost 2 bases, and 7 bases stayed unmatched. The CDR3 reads CASSVEREGPTDTQYF. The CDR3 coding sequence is TGCGCCAGCAGCGTCGAGCGGGAGGGCCCCACAGATACGCAGTATTTT.

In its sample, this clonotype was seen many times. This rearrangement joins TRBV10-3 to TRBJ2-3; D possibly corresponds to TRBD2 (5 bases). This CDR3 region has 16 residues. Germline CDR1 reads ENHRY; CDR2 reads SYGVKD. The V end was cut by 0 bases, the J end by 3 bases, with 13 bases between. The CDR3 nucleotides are TGTGCCATCAGTGAGTCTCTGAGACTAAGTACAGATACGCAGTATTTT. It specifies CAISESLRLSTDTQYF.

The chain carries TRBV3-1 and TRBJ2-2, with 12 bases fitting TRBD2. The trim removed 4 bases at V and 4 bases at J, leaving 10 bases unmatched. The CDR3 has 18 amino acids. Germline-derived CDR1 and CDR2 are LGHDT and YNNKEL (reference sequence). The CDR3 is CASSRGLAGKVGTGELFF. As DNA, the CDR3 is TGTGCCAGCAGCCGAGGACTAGCGGGAAAGGTTGGCACCGGGGAGCTGTTTTTT.

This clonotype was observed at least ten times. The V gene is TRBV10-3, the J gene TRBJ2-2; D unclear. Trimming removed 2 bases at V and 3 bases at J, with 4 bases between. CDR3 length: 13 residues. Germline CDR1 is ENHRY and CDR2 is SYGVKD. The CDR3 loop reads CAISEPDTGELFF. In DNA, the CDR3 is TGTGCCATCAGTGAGCCGGACACCGGGGAGCTGTTTTTT.

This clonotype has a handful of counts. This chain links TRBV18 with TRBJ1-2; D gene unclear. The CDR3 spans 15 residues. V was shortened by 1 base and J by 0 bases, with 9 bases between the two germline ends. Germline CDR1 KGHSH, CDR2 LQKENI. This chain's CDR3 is CASSPRGNSNYGYTF. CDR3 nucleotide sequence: TGTGCCAGCTCACCACGGGGAAACTCTAACTATGGCTACACCTTC.